The 28 T cell receptor beta chains below were found in one sample sequenced in a study of blood T cell repertoires in COVID-19. Profiled with immunoSEQ multiplex PCR; TCRdb holds only in-frame clones, not every one. The sample shows 150,000 to 200,000 clones, approximately 82% of them seen only once. The sample consisted of PBMCs or T cells enriched from blood (not recorded which). These receptors all come from a man aged 50-60 years who had recovered from COVID-19.

The J gene is TRBJ2-5, the V gene TRBV3-1 (or the pseudogene TRBV3-2), with 8 bases fitting TRBD2. From germline, CDR1 is LGHDT and CDR2 YNNKEL (reference sequence). CDR3 length: 14 amino acids. The ends lost 4 bases at V and 7 bases at J; junction bases unmatched: 8. The CDR3 nucleotides read TGTGCCAGCAGCCGCCGGGGGGGGGCGGGGACCCAGTACTTC. Translation gives CASSRRGGAGTQYF.

The CDR3: CASSASGGNQPQHF. CDR3 nucleotide sequence: TGTGCCAGCAGCGCGTCAGGGGGCAATCAGCCCCAGCATTTT. The chain links TRBV4-2 to TRBJ1-5, with D tentatively TRBD1 (6 bases). Trimming pared 5 bases from V and 2 bases from J, leaving 10 bases between. The length of the CDR3 is 14 residues. Germline V lookup: CDR1 LGHNA, CDR2 YNFKEQ.

The V and J genes are TRBV20-1 and TRBJ2-6; D is uncertain. This CDR3 has 14 amino acids. The germline V and J ends were trimmed by 3 bases and 2 bases, with 8 bases remaining between them. CDR1 DFQATT and CDR2 SNEGSKA come from the germline V gene (reference sequence). The CDR3 bases are TGCAGTGCTAGTCACCTAACTGGGGCCAACGTCCTGACTTTC. Translating it yields CSASHLTGANVLTF.

This clone was recorded once. The chain combines TRBV19 with TRBJ1-1; D unclear. The CDR3 contains 15 residues. Between the trimmed V and J ends, which lost 1 base and 2 bases, there was a span of 11 bases. Looked up from germline, CDR1 is LNHDA and CDR2 is SQIVND (reference sequence). DNA of the CDR3: TGTGCCAGTAGTATAGGACGGGGTATCAACACTGAAGCTTTCTTT. This gives the protein CASSIGRGINTEAFF. The entire variable domain, with the rest obtained from reference TRBV19 and TRBJ1-1, is as follows: DGGITQSPKYLFRKEGQNVTLSCEQNLNHDAMYWYRQDPGQGLRLIYYSQIVNDFQKGDIAEGYSVSREKKESFPLTVTSAQKNPTAFYLCASSIGRGINTEAFFGQGTRLTVV.

The chain carries TRBV6-1 and TRBJ1-2; 8 bases fit TRBD1. V gave up 3 bases and J gave up 8 bases; unmatched junction bases: 11. This CDR3 has 15 amino acids. CDR1 MNHNS and CDR2 SASEGT come from the germline V gene. CDR3 amino acids: CASSEFYTGGEGYTF. CDR3 nucleotides: TGTGCCAGCAGTGAGTTTTACACAGGGGGAGAGGGCTACACCTTC.

The chain joins TRBV3-1 (or the pseudogene TRBV3-2) to TRBJ1-3; D is undetermined. The V gene lost 4 bases and the J gene lost 6 bases, with 10 bases spanning the gap. Germline CDR1 LGHDT, CDR2 YNNKEL (reference sequence). This CDR3 region has 13 residues. The DNA of the CDR3 is TGTGCCAGCAGCCGGGAGCCTCTAAACACCATATATTTT. Protein product: CASSREPLNTIYF.

The chain couples TRBV7-8 to TRBJ2-7; D not certain. Germline V gene lookup returns CDR1 SGHVS and CDR2 FQNEAQ. The V end was cut by 3 bases, the J end by 3 bases, with 9 bases between. The CDR3 is 13 amino acids. In DNA form, the CDR3 reads TGTGCCAGCAGCTTGTCACAGTACTACGAGCAGTACTTC. It yields the protein CASSLSQYYEQYF.

The rearrangement links TRBV5-4 to TRBJ1-5; D not resolved. Germline V gene data show CDR1 as SGHNT and CDR2 as YYREEE (reference sequence). The V gene lost 4 bases and the J gene lost 5 bases, with 16 bases spanning the gap. The CDR3 covers 15 residues. Written as DNA, the CDR3 is TGTGCCAGCAGCACTGGTGGAGGTTTCGATCAGCCCCAGCATTTT. Translated: CASSTGGGFDQPQHF.

V usage is TRBV3-1 (or the pseudogene TRBV3-2) and J usage is TRBJ2-5; 9 bases line up with TRBD2. Germline CDR1 and CDR2: LGHDT and YNNKEL (reference sequence). This CDR3 contains 16 residues. The V gene end was trimmed by 2 bases and the J gene end by 7 bases; junction bases not matched to a gene: 11. CDR3 coding DNA: TGTGCCAGCAGCCAAAGCGGAGCGGGGGGCCTCGGGACCCAGTACTTC. Translating gives CASSQSGAGGLGTQYF.

This clone showed up just a few times. The chain links TRBV6-5 to TRBJ2-7; 7 bases agree with TRBD1. The CDR3 is 12 amino acids. In germline, CDR1 is MNHEY, CDR2 SVGAGI. The trim removed 5 bases at V and 5 bases at J, leaving 3 bases unmatched. The CDR3 DNA sequence: TGTGCCAGCAGTCTACAGGGGAACGAGCAGTACTTC. It encodes CASSLQGNEQYF.

This clone was seen just once. The CDR3 region is CASSPGEDYGYTF. The DNA of the CDR3 is TGTGCCAGCTCACCTGGGGAGGACTATGGCTACACCTTC. This chain links TRBV18 with TRBJ1-2, with unresolved D. V was shortened by 3 bases and J by 3 bases, with 8 bases between the two germline ends. The CDR3 length is 13 residues. In germline, CDR1 is KGHSH, CDR2 LQKENI.

CDR3 DNA sequence: TGCGCCAGCAGCCCGACTAGCGGGGGTACAGATACGCAGTATTTT. Translation: CASSPTSGGTDTQYF. The chain joins TRBV5-1 to TRBJ2-3; TRBD2 matches 12 bases. V shed 4 bases and J 3 bases; nucleotides not matched to a gene: 3. This CDR3 region has 15 residues. Germline V gives CDR1 SGHRS, CDR2 YFSETQ.

This clone appeared a single time. V gene TRBV24-1 combines with J gene TRBJ2-1, with 8 bases identical to TRBD2. From germline, CDR1 is KGHDR and CDR2 SFDVKD. The CDR3 extends over 16 amino acids. V dropped 4 bases and J dropped 6; count of bases not matched to a gene: 10. This CDR3 reads CATSDAVAGSFNEQFF. CDR3 in DNA: TGTGCCACCAGTGACGCTGTAGCGGGGAGCTTCAATGAGCAGTTCTTC.

The chain has TRBV5-1 and TRBJ2-3, with D perhaps TRBD1 (6 bases). Trimming cost V 4 bases and J 5 bases, with 17 bases left between them. CDR1 and CDR2 (germline): SGHRS, YFSETQ. CDR3 length: 15 amino acids. As DNA, the CDR3 is TGCGCCAGCAGCCCGGGTCACAGGGATATAGATACGCAGTATTTT. Translation gives CASSPGHRDIDTQYF.

As DNA, the CDR3 is TGTGCCAGCGCCGCCGTCGGGTCCTCAGCGACTCAGCCCCAGCATTTT. Translated: CASAAVGSSATQPQHF. V gene TRBV19 combines with J gene TRBJ1-5; no definite D call. Germline V gene lookup returns CDR1 LNHDA and CDR2 SQIVND (reference sequence). V lost 9 bases and J 6 bases, leaving 24 bases between the germline ends. CDR3 length: 16 amino acids.

V and J are TRBV19 and TRBJ1-5; D perhaps matches TRBD1 (6 bases). Per germline, CDR1 LNHDA and CDR2 SQIVND (reference sequence). With 8 bases removed from V and 5 bases from J, the gap between germline ends came to 10 bases. The CDR3 sequence is 12 residues long. This CDR3 reads CASGSGDQPQHF. In nucleotides, the CDR3 is TGTGCCAGTGGTTCAGGGGATCAGCCCCAGCATTTT. Drawing the rest from reference TRBV19 and TRBJ1-5, the complete variable domain is DGGITQSPKYLFRKEGQNVTLSCEQNLNHDAMYWYRQDPGQGLRLIYYSQIVNDFQKGDIAEGYSVSREKKESFPLTVTSAQKNPTAFYLCASGSGDQPQHFGDGTRLSIL.

The chain is built from TRBV20-1 and TRBJ1-5; D unclear. Per germline, CDR1 DFQATT and CDR2 SNEGSKA (reference sequence). V lost 5 bases and J 2 bases, leaving 4 bases between the germline ends. The CDR3 loop spans 11 amino acids. The DNA for the CDR3 is TGCAGTGCTGTCGGCAATCAGCCCCAGCATTTT. Translating it yields CSAVGNQPQHF.

The rearrangement links TRBV28 to TRBJ1-4; 7 bases are a match to TRBD1. J lost 6 bases, V lost 5 bases, and 3 bases had no gene match. The CDR3 contains 13 residues. Per the germline V gene, CDR1 is MDHEN and CDR2 is SYDVKM. CDR3 residues: CASSPDRDEKLFF. Written as DNA, the CDR3 is TGTGCCAGCAGTCCCGACAGGGATGAAAAACTGTTTTTT.

The rearrangement links TRBV6-5 to TRBJ2-7, with 9 nucleotides matching TRBD1. Looked up from germline, CDR1 is MNHEY and CDR2 is SVGAGI. The CDR3 extends over 16 amino acids. The J segment lost 5 bases and the V segment lost 2 bases, leaving 10 bases of the junction unmatched. The chain's CDR3 is CASSYTRDRVRNEQYF. For the CDR3, the DNA is TGTGCCAGCAGTTACACCCGGGACAGGGTAAGAAACGAGCAGTACTTC.

The V call is TRBV5-4, the J call TRBJ1-5; maybe TRBD1 (6 bases). This CDR3 region has 17 residues. Germline values: CDR1 SGHNT, CDR2 YYREEE (reference sequence). Trimming left V 1 base short and J 0 bases short, with 14 bases between. The CDR3 coding sequence is TGTGCCAGCAGCTTGATGGTGGACAGCAATAGCAATCAGCCCCAGCATTTT. Translation: CASSLMVDSNSNQPQHF.

J is TRBJ2-5 and V is TRBV5-1; possibly TRBD2 for D (6 bases). Germline values: CDR1 SGHRS, CDR2 YFSETQ. V was clipped by 1 base and J by 1 base, with 14 bases between them. CDR3 length: 16 residues. The CDR3 region is CASSLSQRASQETQYF. The CDR3, as DNA: TGCGCCAGCAGCTTGAGCCAGCGGGCGTCCCAAGAGACCCAGTACTTC.

The CDR3 spells CASSLYQGELGNQPQHF. The DNA for the CDR3 is TGTGCCAGCAGCTTGTACCAGGGGGAGCTGGGCAATCAGCCCCAGCATTTT. This sequence joins TRBV5-7 and TRBJ1-5; 7 bases line up with TRBD1. TRBV5-7 is an ORF for which the function is uncertain. V shed 1 base, J shed 2 bases, and the junction held 9 bases outside the gene matches. The CDR3 consists of 17 residues.

The chain couples TRBV18 to TRBJ1-5; D is undetermined. The CDR3 loop spans 14 amino acids. Trimming left V 4 bases short and J 0 bases short, with 7 bases between. The germline V gene has CDR1 KGHSH and CDR2 LQKENI. The CDR3 DNA follows: TGTGCCAGCTCACACGAACATAGCAATCAGCCCCAGCATTTT. This codes for CASSHEHSNQPQHF.

The chain couples TRBV15 to TRBJ2-5; D is uncertain. Between the trimmed V and J ends, which lost 0 bases and 0 bases, there was a span of 2 bases. Germline CDR1 and CDR2: LNHNV and YYDKDF (reference sequence). The CDR3 has 13 residues. The CDR3, as DNA: TGTGCCACCAGCAGAGACAACCAAGAGACCCAGTACTTC. As protein: CATSRDNQETQYF. Complete variable domain (other parts from reference TRBV15 and TRBJ2-5): DAMVIQNPRYQVTQFGKPVTLSCSQTLNHNVMYWYQQKSSQAPKLLFHYYDKDFNNEADTPDNFQSRRPNTSFCFLDIRSPGLGDTAMYLCATSRDNQETQYFGPGTRLLVL.

The rearrangement links TRBV10-3 to TRBJ1-1; tentative D call: TRBD1 (5 bases). V was shortened by 3 bases and J by 4 bases, with 12 bases between the two germline ends. The CDR3 spans 14 residues. CDR1 is ENHRY and CDR2 is SYGVKD in the germline V gene. The CDR3 DNA sequence: TGTGCCATCAGTGACCGACCGGGGGTCACTGAAGCTTTCTTT. Translated: CAISDRPGVTEAFF.

The V gene is TRBV7-9, the J gene TRBJ1-5; 9 positions match TRBD1. V dropped 4 bases and J dropped 5; count of bases not matched to a gene: 9. CDR3 length: 16 amino acids. Germline lookup yields CDR1 SEHNR and CDR2 FQNEAQ (reference sequence). Here the CDR3 DNA reads TGTGCCAGCAGCTCTGCCGGGACAGGGCCCGATCAGCCCCAGCATTTT. Translation gives CASSSAGTGPDQPQHF.

This clone was counted between two and nine times. The gene calls are TRBV5-1 and TRBJ2-2; possibly TRBD2 for D (5 bases). The germline V gene has CDR1 SGHRS and CDR2 YFSETQ. V was trimmed by 0 bases and J by 6 bases, leaving 6 bases between them. There are 13 residues in the CDR3. DNA for the CDR3: TGCGCCAGCAGCTTGGGAGCGGCCGGGGAGCTGTTTTTT. This sequence encodes CASSLGAAGELFF. Full variable domain (rest looked up from reference TRBV5-1 and TRBJ2-2): KAGVTQTPRYLIKTRGQQVTLSCSPISGHRSVSWYQQTPGQGLQFLFEYFSETQRNKGNFPGRFSGRQFSNSRSEMNVSTLELGDSALYLCASSLGAAGELFFGEGSRLTVL.

V and J are TRBV28 and TRBJ1-2; possibly TRBD1 for D (6 bases). V was shortened by 3 bases and J by 3 bases, with 14 bases between the two germline ends. Germline-derived CDR1 and CDR2 are MDHEN and SYDVKM. The CDR3 totals 15 residues. CDR3 region: CASSLPQGIDYGYTF. The CDR3 DNA follows: TGTGCCAGCAGTTTGCCGCAGGGGATCGACTATGGCTACACCTTC.